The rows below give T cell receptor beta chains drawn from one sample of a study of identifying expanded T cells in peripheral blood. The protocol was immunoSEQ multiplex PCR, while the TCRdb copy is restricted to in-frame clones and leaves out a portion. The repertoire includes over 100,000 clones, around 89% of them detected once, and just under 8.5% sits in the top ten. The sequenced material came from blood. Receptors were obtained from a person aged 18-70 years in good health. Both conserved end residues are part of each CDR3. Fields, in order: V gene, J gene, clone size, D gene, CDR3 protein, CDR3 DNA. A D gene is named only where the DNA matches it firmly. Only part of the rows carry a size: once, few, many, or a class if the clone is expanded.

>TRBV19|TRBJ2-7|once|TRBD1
CASSISQQGALNEQYF
TGTGCCAGTAGTATATCCCAGCAGGGGGCTTTGAACGAGCAGTACTTC
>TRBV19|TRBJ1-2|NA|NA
CASSIEWNNYGYTF
TGTGCCAGTAGTATAGAATGGAATAACTATGGCTACACCTTC
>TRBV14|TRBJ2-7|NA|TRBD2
CASSEVGSGGPTYEQYF
TGTGCCAGCAGCGAGGTGGGTAGCGGGGGTCCTACCTACGAGCAGTACTTC
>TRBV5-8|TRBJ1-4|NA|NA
CASSFTGTANEKLFF
TGTGCCAGCAGCTTTACCGGGACGGCTAATGAAAAACTGTTTTTT
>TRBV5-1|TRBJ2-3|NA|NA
CASSLGDTDTQYF
TGCGCCAGCAGCTTGGGGGACACAGATACGCAGTATTTT
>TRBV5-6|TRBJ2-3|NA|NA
CASSVGADNTDTQYF
TGTGCCAGCAGCGTGGGGGCGGACAACACAGATACGCAGTATTTT
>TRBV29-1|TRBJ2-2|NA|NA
CSVEVGLRTGELFF
TGCAGCGTTGAAGTCGGACTGCGCACCGGGGAGCTGTTTTTT
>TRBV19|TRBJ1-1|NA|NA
CASSRQNTEAFF
TGTGCCAGTAGTAGGCAGAACACTGAAGCTTTCTTT
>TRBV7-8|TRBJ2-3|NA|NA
CASRRQYGTDTQYF
TGTGCCAGCAGGAGACAGTATGGCACAGATACGCAGTATTTT
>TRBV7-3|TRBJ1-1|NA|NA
CASSRLSGARTEAFF
TGTGCCAGCAGCCGACTTTCGGGGGCGCGCACTGAAGCTTTCTTT
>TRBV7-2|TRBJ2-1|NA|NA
CASSLGTAKQFF
TGTGCCAGCAGCCTGGGGACGGCGAAGCAGTTCTTC
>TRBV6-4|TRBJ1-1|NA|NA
CASSAQGGTEAFF
TGTGCCAGCAGTGCCCAGGGAGGCACTGAAGCTTTCTTT
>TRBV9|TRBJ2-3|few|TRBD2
CASSVASGDTDTQYF
TGTGCCAGCAGCGTAGCTAGCGGGGACACAGATACGCAGTATTTT
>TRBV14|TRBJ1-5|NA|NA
CASSQDSWEGPSNQPQHF
TGTGCCAGCAGCCAAGACTCTTGGGAAGGGCCTAGCAATCAGCCCCAGCATTTT
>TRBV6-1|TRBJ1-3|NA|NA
CASSEGTVGNTIYF
TGTGCCAGCAGTGAAGGGACAGTTGGAAACACCATATATTTT
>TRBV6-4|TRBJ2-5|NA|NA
CASSPGVQETQYF
TGTGCCAGCAGTCCGGGAGTTCAAGAGACCCAGTACTTC
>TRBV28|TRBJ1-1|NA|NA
CASTLYTEAFF
TGTGCCAGCACCCTATACACTGAAGCTTTCTTT
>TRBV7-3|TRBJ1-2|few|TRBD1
CASSPRQGNGYTF
TGTGCCAGCAGCCCCCGACAGGGGAATGGCTACACCTTC
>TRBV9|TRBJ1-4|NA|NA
CASSLRGDGEKLFF
TGTGCCAGCAGTCTTAGAGGGGACGGCGAAAAACTGTTTTTT
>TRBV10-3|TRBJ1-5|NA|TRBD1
CAISASAGTGVGNQPQHF
TGTGCCATCAGTGCATCCGCCGGGACAGGGGTTGGCAATCAGCCCCAGCATTTT
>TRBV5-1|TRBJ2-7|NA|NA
CASSSDRTYEQYF
TGCGCCAGCAGCTCAGACCGAACCTACGAGCAGTACTTC
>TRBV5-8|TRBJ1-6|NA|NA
CASSFARGSPLHF
TGTGCCAGCAGCTTCGCCCGGGGTTCACCCCTCCACTTT
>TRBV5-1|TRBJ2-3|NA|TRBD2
CASSLALAGGQEDTQYF
TGCGCCAGCAGCTTGGCCCTAGCGGGGGGGCAGGAAGATACGCAGTATTTT
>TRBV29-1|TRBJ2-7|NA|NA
CSVRLVGAEGEQYF
TGCAGCGTTCGCCTGGTGGGGGCAGAGGGGGAGCAGTACTTC
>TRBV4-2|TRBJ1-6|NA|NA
CASSQDWRGSFNSPLHF
TGTGCCAGCAGCCAAGATTGGCGAGGCTCCTTTAATTCACCCCTCCACTTT
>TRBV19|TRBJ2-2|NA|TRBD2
CASSIIRAGDPGELFF
TGTGCCAGTAGTATAATTAGAGCGGGGGATCCCGGGGAGCTGTTTTTT
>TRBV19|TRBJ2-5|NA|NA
CASSIDRVGETQYF
TGTGCCAGTAGTATAGATCGGGTGGGAGAGACCCAGTACTTC
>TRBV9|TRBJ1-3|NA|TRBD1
CASSVESGQGVTGNTIYF
TGTGCCAGCAGCGTAGAATCCGGACAGGGGGTAACAGGAAACACCATATATTTT
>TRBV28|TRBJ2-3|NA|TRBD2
CASNSGAGGTDTQYF
TGTGCCAGCAATTCAGGGGCGGGAGGGACAGATACGCAGTATTTT
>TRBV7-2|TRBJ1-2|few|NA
CASSPGGAGLYGYTF
TGTGCCAGCAGCCCGGGGGGGGCCGGACTATATGGCTACACCTTC
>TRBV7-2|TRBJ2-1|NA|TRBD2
CASSLSSSGGHNEQFF
TGTGCCAGCAGCTTATCATCTAGCGGGGGGCACAATGAGCAGTTCTTC
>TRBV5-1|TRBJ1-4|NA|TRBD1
CASNVGGRSEKLFF
TGCGCCAGCAACGTAGGGGGCCGGAGTGAAAAACTGTTTTTT
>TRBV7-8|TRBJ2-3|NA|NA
CASSFRFGGADTQYF
TGTGCCAGCAGCTTCCGGTTTGGCGGCGCAGATACGCAGTATTTT
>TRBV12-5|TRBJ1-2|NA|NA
CASGPQPGHNFYGYTF
TGTGCTAGTGGTCCGCAGCCGGGACACAACTTCTATGGCTACACCTTC
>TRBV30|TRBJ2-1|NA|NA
CAWEDRGSSYNEQFF
TGTGCCTGGGAGGATCGGGGCAGCTCCTACAATGAGCAGTTCTTC
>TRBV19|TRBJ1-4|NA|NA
CASGGAGEKLFF
TGTGCCAGTGGGGGGGCAGGCGAAAAACTGTTTTTT
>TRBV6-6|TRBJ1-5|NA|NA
CASSPDRNNQPQHF
TGTGCCAGCAGCCCTGACAGAAACAATCAGCCCCAGCATTTT
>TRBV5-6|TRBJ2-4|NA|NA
CASSLQNIQYF
TGTGCCAGCAGCTTACAAAACATTCAGTACTTC
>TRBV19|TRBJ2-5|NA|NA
CASSIGTGKETQYF
TGTGCCAGTAGTATTGGAACAGGGAAAGAGACCCAGTACTTC
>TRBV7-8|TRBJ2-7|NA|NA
CASSLTGSTYEQYF
TGTGCCAGCAGCTTAACCGGGAGCACCTACGAGCAGTACTTC
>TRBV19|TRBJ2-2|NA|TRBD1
CASSDPGTAYTGELFF
TGTGCCAGTAGTGATCCCGGGACAGCTTACACCGGGGAGCTGTTTTTT